These T cell receptor beta chains were read from a single sample in a study of cytotoxic CD8 clonotypes in ibrutinib-treated CLL. The assay was immunoSEQ multiplex PCR, and TCRdb's table has in-frame clones only and misses some. The sample has more than 200,000 clones, 70% to 75% seen once. Material: PBMCs, obtained after 12 months of ibrutinib treatment. These receptors originate from a human donor with chronic lymphocytic leukemia. CDR3s include the opening cysteine and the closing phenylalanine or tryptophan. D genes are given only for firm matches. The listing skips clone size in some rows; elsewhere it reads once, few, many or a size class.

V,size,D,J,DNA,CDR3
TRBV5-4,once,TRBD2,TRBJ2-1,TGTGCCAGCAGCTTGGCAGGGTGGACTAGCGGTTTTTCCTCCTACAATGAGCAGTTCTTC,CASSLAGWTSGFSSYNEQFF
TRBV28,NA,NA,TRBJ1-1,TGTGCCAGCAGTTTCCTCGGGGGGGCTCGTGGAGCTTTCTTT,CASSFLGGARGAFF
TRBV2,NA,NA,TRBJ2-7,TGTGCCACCTGCCTGGACCACCCCTACGAGCAGTACTTC,CATCLDHPYEQYF
TRBV7-3,NA,NA,TRBJ1-1,TGTGCCAGCAGCTTAAATACGGGGCTGGGGTCTGAAGCTTTCTTT,CASSLNTGLGSEAFF
TRBV5-1,few,TRBD1,TRBJ1-4,TGCGCCAGCAGGAAGACAGGGAGGACTAATGAAAAACTGTTTTTT,CASRKTGRTNEKLFF
TRBV30,NA,NA,TRBJ2-1,TGTGCCTGGAGTGTACGAGCGGGTTCGACGTTCTTC,CAWSVRAGSTFF
TRBV23-1,NA,NA,TRBJ1-2,TGCGCCAGCATCTCATCCCGTGGAGCCTATGGCTACACCTTC,CASISSRGAYGYTF
TRBV23-1,few,TRBD1,TRBJ1-1,TGCGCCAGCAGCCCCCCTCAGGGGGCGAACACTGAAGCTTTCTTT,CASSPPQGANTEAFF
TRBV4-1,NA,NA,TRBJ1-2,TGCGCCAGCAGCCAAGTTAATTCGGGAGGGGCGGCCGACTATGGCTACACCTTC,CASSQVNSGGAADYGYTF
TRBV7-3,NA,NA,TRBJ1-1,TGTGCCAGCAGCTTAGCTCGGGAAGCTGAAGCTTTCTTT,CASSLAREAEAFF
TRBV7-8,NA,NA,TRBJ2-7,TGTGCCAGCAGCAGAGACAGCTCCTACGAGCAGTACTTC,CASSRDSSYEQYF
TRBV28,NA,NA,TRBJ1-4,TGTGCCAGCAGGCGGCCGGGACCGAAAAATGAAAAACTGTTTTTT,CASRRPGPKNEKLFF
TRBV11-2,NA,TRBD1,TRBJ1-1,TGTGCCAGCAGCTTAGTTACCGGGACAGACACTGAAGCTTTCTTT,CASSLVTGTDTEAFF
TRBV6-5,NA,NA,TRBJ2-7,TGTGCCAGCAGCCCAACAGGGCCCTCCTACGAGCAGTACTTC,CASSPTGPSYEQYF
TRBV28,NA,NA,TRBJ2-5,TGTGCCAGCAGGGCCTCAGTTTTAGAGACCCAGTACTTC,CASRASVLETQYF
TRBV29-1,NA,TRBD2,TRBJ2-3,TGCAGCGGTCTAGCGGGCACAGATACGCAGTATTTT,CSGLAGTDTQYF
TRBV18,NA,NA,TRBJ2-3,TGTGCCAGCTCCACATCCACGAGGCGCACAGATACGCAGTATTTT,CASSTSTRRTDTQYF
TRBV29-1,NA,NA,TRBJ2-5,TGCAGCGTCAGGTCGGGGCAAGAGACCCAGTACTTC,CSVRSGQETQYF
TRBV6-5,NA,NA,TRBJ2-3,TGTGCCAGCAGCAAAAACGGGGGAGATACGCAGTATTTT,CASSKNGGDTQYF
TRBV15,NA,TRBD1,TRBJ1-1,TGTGCCACCAGCCGCAGGGACAGGGGGCGCACCCCTGAAGCTTTCTTT,CATSRRDRGRTPEAFF
TRBV2,few,TRBD2,TRBJ2-1,TGTGCCAGCAGTGTCCGACTAGCAACCAATGAGCAGTTCTTC,CASSVRLATNEQFF
TRBV5-1,NA,TRBD2,TRBJ2-2,TGCGCCAGCAGCTTGGTCCCTAGCGGGGCCAGAGGGGAGCTGTTTTTT,CASSLVPSGARGELFF
TRBV2,once,NA,TRBJ2-5,TGTGCCAGCAGAACAGGGTCAGGTATAATGAAAGAGACCCAGTACTTC,CASRTGSGIMKETQYF
TRBV7-9,once,NA,TRBJ1-2,TGTGCCAGCAGCTTCCAGGGCTACTATGGCTACACCTTC,CASSFQGYYGYTF
TRBV11-3,NA,TRBD2,TRBJ2-1,TGTGCCAGCTCGCGAGCGGGAGGGTTTATCAATGAGCAGTTCTTC,CASSRAGGFINEQFF
TRBV28,few,NA,TRBJ1-2,TGTGCCAGCAGAGGGGGGATCTATGGCTACACCTTC,CASRGGIYGYTF
TRBV5-4,NA,NA,TRBJ1-4,TGTGCCAGCATATTGAGGGAGGTACAGGGTTATTCCGGTGAAAAACTGTTTTTT,CASILREVQGYSGEKLFF
TRBV9,once,TRBD1,TRBJ2-5,TGTGCCAGCAGCGTAGCTGGGACAGTGCAAACCCAGTACTTC,CASSVAGTVQTQYF
TRBV7-3,NA,TRBD2,TRBJ2-1,TGTGCCAGCAGCTTGGGACTAGCCTCGGGCAATGAGCAGTTCTTC,CASSLGLASGNEQFF
TRBV18,few,NA,TRBJ2-3,TGTGCCAGCTCACCAAATTCAGATACGCAGTATTTT,CASSPNSDTQYF
TRBV7-9,NA,NA,TRBJ1-6,TGTGCCAGCAGCTTAGCGCTAAGTCGGAATTCACCCCTCCACTTT,CASSLALSRNSPLHF
TRBV27,few,NA,TRBJ1-5,TGTGCCAGCGGCCGGCAGGGTAGCAATCAGCCCCAGCATTTT,CASGRQGSNQPQHF
TRBV7-9,once,NA,TRBJ1-6,TGTGCCAGCAGCTTAGCGTGGGTGGAGGGGTCACCCCTCCACTTT,CASSLAWVEGSPLHF
TRBV28,once,NA,TRBJ2-1,TGTGCCAGCAGTGTTATAACGCGGGACGAGCAGTTCTTC,CASSVITRDEQFF
TRBV30,NA,TRBD2,TRBJ2-1,TGTGCCTGGAGCATTCGGGGGCTAGCGGGAGGGAATGAGCAGTTCTTC,CAWSIRGLAGGNEQFF
TRBV7-9,many,NA,TRBJ1-4,TGTGCCAGCAGCTTAGGTGACTCGTACGCTAATGAAAAACTGTTTTTT,CASSLGDSYANEKLFF
TRBV28,once,TRBD1,TRBJ2-2,TGTGCCAGCAGTGGGGCCGGGACAGGGACCGGGGAGCTGTTTTTT,CASSGAGTGTGELFF
TRBV6-6,NA,NA,TRBJ1-1,TGTGCCAGCAGTTACAGCGGGACGGGGAGCACTGAAGCTTTCTTT,CASSYSGTGSTEAFF
TRBV7-8,NA,NA,TRBJ1-2,TGTGCCAGCAGCTTAGGTGATGGCTACACCTTC,CASSLGDGYTF
TRBV19,few,NA,TRBJ2-7,TGTGCCAGTAGTATCCAGCTTGCCTACGAGCAGTACTTC,CASSIQLAYEQYF
TRBV18,once,TRBD1,TRBJ1-5,TGTGCCAGCTCTCGCGTTCCCGGGACAGAAAGCAATCAGCCCCAGCATTTT,CASSRVPGTESNQPQHF
TRBV5-4,NA,TRBD2,TRBJ2-7,TGTGCCAGCAGCCAGTTCTATGCGGGAGGGCCTGGCGAGCAGTACTTC,CASSQFYAGGPGEQYF
TRBV7-9,NA,TRBD1,TRBJ1-1,TGTGCCAGCAGCTCGGGGACAGGGAAGCTAATGAACACTGAAGCTTTCTTT,CASSSGTGKLMNTEAFF
TRBV20-1,few,NA,TRBJ2-5,TGCAGTGCCAGGACAGTAGAGACCCAGTACTTC,CSARTVETQYF
TRBV18,NA,NA,TRBJ2-7,TGTGCCAGCTCACCACAGGCAGGCCCGGTAAAATACTACGAGCAGTACTTC,CASSPQAGPVKYYEQYF
TRBV18,NA,NA,TRBJ1-1,TGTGCCAGCTCACCGGGGGGCCAACGGAACACTGAAGCTTTCTTT,CASSPGGQRNTEAFF
TRBV4-3,NA,NA,TRBJ2-5,TGCGCCAGCAGCCAAGGGATGCAGGGCTTGGGGACCCAGTACTTC,CASSQGMQGLGTQYF
TRBV29-1,few,NA,TRBJ1-2,TGCAGCGTTGATGGGCTGGGTTCGGGGCACACCTTC,CSVDGLGSGHTF
TRBV7-2,NA,NA,TRBJ1-5,TGTGCCAGCAGCTTCAGGGGCAATCAGCCCCAGCATTTT,CASSFRGNQPQHF
TRBV11-2,NA,TRBD2,TRBJ2-1,TGTGCCAGCCGGGCGGGAGGGTCCTACAATGAGCAGTTCTTC,CASRAGGSYNEQFF
TRBV13,NA,NA,TRBJ2-7,TGTGCCAGCAGCTTAGTCGGGAAATCAAGCTCCTACGAGCAGTACTTC,CASSLVGKSSSYEQYF
TRBV15,NA,TRBD1,TRBJ2-7,TGTGCCACCAGCAGACCGATCAGCGCCGGGACAGGGGGCGGGTACGAGCAGTACTTC,CATSRPISAGTGGGYEQYF
TRBV25-1,NA,NA,TRBJ1-1,TGTGCCAGCAGTGAACGGTTCGGGAACACTGAAGCTTTCTTT,CASSERFGNTEAFF
TRBV30,NA,TRBD2,TRBJ2-3,TGTGCCTGGGGTCTAGCGGGGCACCGGGATACGCAGTATTTT,CAWGLAGHRDTQYF
TRBV25-1,NA,NA,TRBJ1-4,TGTGCCAGCAGTGAAATAGGGACGGGAACTAATGAAAAACTGTTTTTT,CASSEIGTGTNEKLFF